This T cell receptor beta chain was documented in a study of cytomegalovirus exposure and HLA in healthy donors. Looking at the study overall: Among about 179 million T cells, an earlier analysis found around 100 million unique TCR beta sequences.

The length of the CDR3 is 14 residues. The germline V gene has CDR1 SGHRS and CDR2 YFSETQ. With 3 bases removed from V and 3 bases from J, the gap between germline ends came to 12 bases. The PCR made use of 60 Vbeta and 13 Jbeta primers. Profiling relied on immunoSEQ multiplex PCR, and the TCRdb table lists in-frame clones only, not all of them. The sample lists about 160,000 clones, about four fifths occurring once. This chain links TRBV5-1 with TRBJ1-1, with D uncertain. The sequenced sample consisted of PBMCs. The TCR originated in a woman aged 45-59 years in good health and CMV-seropositive. The CDR3 spells CASSSDTFYTEAFF. CDR3 DNA: TGCGCCAGCAGCTCAGACACCTTCTACACTGAAGCTTTCTTT.